Sequencing of this TCR beta chain was carried out in a study of shared clonotypes between healthy human individuals. The assay was immunoSEQ multiplex PCR, and TCRdb's table has in-frame clones only and misses some. The sample yields more than 1 million clones, around 82% seen once. The germline V and J ends were trimmed by 2 bases and 6 bases, with 13 bases remaining between them. There are 14 residues in the CDR3. The germline V gene encodes CDR1 SQVTM and CDR2 ANQGSEA. On this clone: What it binds is unknown.

Overall study findings and caveats: Unshared clonotypes carried lower generation probabilities than those common to all four donors.

The chain couples TRBV29-1 to TRBJ2-2; D is perhaps TRBD1 (6 bases). This TCR derives from a man younger than 30 in good health. Some clones in this sample may be carry-over from other donors' samples. Sequenced: memory CD4+ T cells from PBMCs. Subset here: CD45RA-negative fraction. The CDR3 loop is CSVEKGVGAGELFF. In nucleotides, the CDR3 is TGCAGCGTTGAAAAGGGGGTAGGGGCCGGGGAGCTGTTTTTT.